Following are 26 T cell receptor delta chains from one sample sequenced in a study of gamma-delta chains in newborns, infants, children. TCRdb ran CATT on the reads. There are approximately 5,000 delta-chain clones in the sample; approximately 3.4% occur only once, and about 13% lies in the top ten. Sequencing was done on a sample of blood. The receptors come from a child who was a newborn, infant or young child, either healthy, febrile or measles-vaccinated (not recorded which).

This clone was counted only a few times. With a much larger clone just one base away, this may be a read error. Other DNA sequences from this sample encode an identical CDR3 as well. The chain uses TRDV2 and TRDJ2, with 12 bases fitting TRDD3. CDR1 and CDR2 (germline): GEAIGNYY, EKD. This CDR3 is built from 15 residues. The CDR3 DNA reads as TGCGCCTGTGACGTACTGGGGGATACGACAGCACAACTCTTCTTT. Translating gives CACDVLGDTTAQLFF.

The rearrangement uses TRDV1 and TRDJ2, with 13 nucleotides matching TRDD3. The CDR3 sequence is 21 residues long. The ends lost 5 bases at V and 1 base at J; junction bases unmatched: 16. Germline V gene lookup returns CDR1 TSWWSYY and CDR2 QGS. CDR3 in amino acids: CALGPIRNWGIRPLLTAQLFF. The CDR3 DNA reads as TGTGCTCTTGGGCCTATTCGGAACTGGGGGATACGCCCCCTTTTGACAGCACAACTCTTCTTT.

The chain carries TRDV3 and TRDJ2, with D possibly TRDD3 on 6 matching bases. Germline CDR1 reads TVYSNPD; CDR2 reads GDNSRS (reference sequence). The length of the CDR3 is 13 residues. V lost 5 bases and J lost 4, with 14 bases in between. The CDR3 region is CARCWGGTAQLFF. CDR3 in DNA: TGTGCCCGCTGCTGGGGAGGGACAGCACAACTCTTCTTT.

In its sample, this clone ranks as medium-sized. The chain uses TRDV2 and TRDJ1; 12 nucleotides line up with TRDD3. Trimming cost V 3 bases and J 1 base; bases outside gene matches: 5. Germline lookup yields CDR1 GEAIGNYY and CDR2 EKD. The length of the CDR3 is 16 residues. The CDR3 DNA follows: TGTGCCTGTGACTCCCTGGGGGATACGCTCACCGATAAACTCATCTTT. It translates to CACDSLGDTLTDKLIF.

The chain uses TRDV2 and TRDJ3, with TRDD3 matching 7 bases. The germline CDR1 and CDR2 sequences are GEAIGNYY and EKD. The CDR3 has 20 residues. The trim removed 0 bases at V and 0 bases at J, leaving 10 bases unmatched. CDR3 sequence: CACDTGRGIPSSWDTRQMFF. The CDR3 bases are TGTGCCTGTGACACCGGACGGGGGATCCCTAGCTCCTGGGACACCCGACAGATGTTTTTC.

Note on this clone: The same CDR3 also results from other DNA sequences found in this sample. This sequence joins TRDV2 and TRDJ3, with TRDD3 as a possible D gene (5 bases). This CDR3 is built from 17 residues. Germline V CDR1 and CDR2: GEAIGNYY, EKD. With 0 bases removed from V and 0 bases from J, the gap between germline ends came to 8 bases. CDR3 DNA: TGTGCCTGTGACACCGCGGGGAGCTCCTGGGACACCCGACAGATGTTTTTC. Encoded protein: CACDTAGSSWDTRQMFF.

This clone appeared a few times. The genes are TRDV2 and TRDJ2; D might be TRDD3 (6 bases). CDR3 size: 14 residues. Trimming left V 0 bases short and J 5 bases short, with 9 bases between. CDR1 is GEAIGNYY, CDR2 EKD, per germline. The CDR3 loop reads CACDTWGVTAQLFF. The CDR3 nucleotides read TGTGCCTGTGACACCTGGGGGGTCACAGCACAACTCTTCTTT.

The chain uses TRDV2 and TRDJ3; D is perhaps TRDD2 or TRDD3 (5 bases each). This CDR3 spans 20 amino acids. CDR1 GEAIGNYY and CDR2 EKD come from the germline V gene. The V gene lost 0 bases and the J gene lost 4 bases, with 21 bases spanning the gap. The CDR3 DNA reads TGTGCCTGTGACACCGTACTTCCGGGGGCCGTCTCATGGGACACCCGACAGATGTTTTTC. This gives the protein CACDTVLPGAVSWDTRQMFF.

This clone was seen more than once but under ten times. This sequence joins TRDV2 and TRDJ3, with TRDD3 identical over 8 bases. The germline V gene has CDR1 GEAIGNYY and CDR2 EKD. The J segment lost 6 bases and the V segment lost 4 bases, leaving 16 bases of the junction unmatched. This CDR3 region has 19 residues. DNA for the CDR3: TGTGCCTGTGATCTCCTTACTGGGGGTTCTTCCCTGGACACCCGACAGATGTTTTTC. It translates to CACDLLTGGSSLDTRQMFF.

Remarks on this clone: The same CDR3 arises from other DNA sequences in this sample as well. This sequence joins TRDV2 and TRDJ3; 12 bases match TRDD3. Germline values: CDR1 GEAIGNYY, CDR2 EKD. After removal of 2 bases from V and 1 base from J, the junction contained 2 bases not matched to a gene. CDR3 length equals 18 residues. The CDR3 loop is CACDKLGDTSWDTRQMFF. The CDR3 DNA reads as TGTGCCTGTGACAAGCTGGGGGATACGTCCTGGGACACCCGACAGATGTTTTTC.

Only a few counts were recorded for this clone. CDR3 amino acids: CACDTWGDTAQLFF. The CDR3 nucleotides are TGTGCCTGTGACACCTGGGGGGATACAGCACAACTCTTCTTT. This chain links TRDV2 with TRDJ2; TRDD3 matches 7 bases. CDR1 and CDR2 (germline): GEAIGNYY, EKD. The length of the CDR3 is 14 residues. The V and J ends lost 0 bases and 5 bases, in that order; junction bases with no gene match: 2.

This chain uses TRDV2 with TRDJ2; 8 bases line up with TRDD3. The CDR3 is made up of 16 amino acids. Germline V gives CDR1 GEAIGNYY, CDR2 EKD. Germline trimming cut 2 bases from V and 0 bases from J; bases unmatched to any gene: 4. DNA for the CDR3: TGTGCCTGTGACATACTGGGGGCTGCTTTGACAGCACAACTCTTCTTT. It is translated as CACDILGAALTAQLFF.

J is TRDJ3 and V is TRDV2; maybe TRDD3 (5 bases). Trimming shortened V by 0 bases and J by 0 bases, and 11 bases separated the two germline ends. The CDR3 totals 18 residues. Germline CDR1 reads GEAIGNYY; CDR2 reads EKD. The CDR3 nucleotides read TGTGCCTGTGACACCGGGGACCCTGGCTCCTGGGACACCCGACAGATGTTTTTC. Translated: CACDTGDPGSWDTRQMFF.

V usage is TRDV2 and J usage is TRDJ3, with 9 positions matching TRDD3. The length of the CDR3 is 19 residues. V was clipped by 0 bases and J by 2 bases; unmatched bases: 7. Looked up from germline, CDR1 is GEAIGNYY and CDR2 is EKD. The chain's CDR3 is CACDTVEGIRTWDTRQMFF. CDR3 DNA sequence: TGTGCCTGTGACACCGTTGAGGGGATACGCACCTGGGACACCCGACAGATGTTTTTC.

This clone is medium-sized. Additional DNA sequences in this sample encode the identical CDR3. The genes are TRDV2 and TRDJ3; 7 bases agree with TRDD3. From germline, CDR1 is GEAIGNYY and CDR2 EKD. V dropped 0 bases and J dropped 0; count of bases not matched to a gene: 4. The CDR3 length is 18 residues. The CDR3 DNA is TGTGCCTGTGACACCGTACTGGGGAGCTCCTGGGACACCCGACAGATGTTTTTC. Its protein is CACDTVLGSSWDTRQMFF.

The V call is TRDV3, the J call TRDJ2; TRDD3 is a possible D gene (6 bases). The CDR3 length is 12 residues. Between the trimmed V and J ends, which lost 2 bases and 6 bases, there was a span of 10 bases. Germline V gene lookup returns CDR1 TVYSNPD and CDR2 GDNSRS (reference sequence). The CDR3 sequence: CAFPGGAAQLFF. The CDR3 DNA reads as TGTGCCTTTCCGGGGGGAGCAGCACAACTCTTCTTT.

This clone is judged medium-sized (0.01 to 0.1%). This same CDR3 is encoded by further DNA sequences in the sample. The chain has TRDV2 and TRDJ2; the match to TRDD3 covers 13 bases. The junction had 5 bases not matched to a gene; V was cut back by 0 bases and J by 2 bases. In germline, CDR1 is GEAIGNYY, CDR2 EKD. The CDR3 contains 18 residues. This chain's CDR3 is CACDTLLGDTRLTAQLFF. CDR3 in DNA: TGTGCCTGTGACACCCTACTGGGGGATACGCGCTTGACAGCACAACTCTTCTTT.

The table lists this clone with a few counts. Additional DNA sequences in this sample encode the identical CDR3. The chain's CDR3 is CALVNPDWSHLVLDKLIF. The CDR3, as DNA: TGTGCTCTGGTAAACCCAGACTGGTCCCATTTAGTCCTCGATAAACTCATCTTT. This sequence joins TRDV1 and TRDJ1, with TRDD3 as a possible D gene (5 bases). CDR3 size: 18 residues. Germline V lookup: CDR1 TSWWSYY, CDR2 QGS. Trimming stripped 9 bases from V and 4 bases from J, with 30 bases between.

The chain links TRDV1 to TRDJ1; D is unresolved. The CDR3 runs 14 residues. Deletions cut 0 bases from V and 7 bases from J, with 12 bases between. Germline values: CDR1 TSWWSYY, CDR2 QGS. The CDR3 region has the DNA TGTGCTCTTGGGGAACTGTTCGATCTAAGTAAACTCATCTTT. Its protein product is CALGELFDLSKLIF.

CDR3 sequence (DNA): TGTGCCTGTGACACCGGAATTACTGGGGGATACGCGGAGGCTTTGACAGCACAACTCTTCTTT. Translated, it gives CACDTGITGGYAEALTAQLFF. This chain uses TRDV2 with TRDJ2, with TRDD3 matching 13 bases. As TCRdb names no J gene, one was assigned here on the basis of a DNA match to germline. In germline, CDR1 is GEAIGNYY, CDR2 EKD. The CDR3 loop spans 21 amino acids. The V segment lost 0 bases and the J segment 0 bases; nucleotides outside the gene matches: 12.

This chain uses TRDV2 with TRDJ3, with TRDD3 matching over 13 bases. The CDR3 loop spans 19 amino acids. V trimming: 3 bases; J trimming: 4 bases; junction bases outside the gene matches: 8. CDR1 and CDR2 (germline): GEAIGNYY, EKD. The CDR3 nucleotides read TGTGCCTGTGACCTAGTACTGGGGGATACGCGTTGGGACACCCGACAGATGTTTTTC. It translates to CACDLVLGDTRWDTRQMFF.

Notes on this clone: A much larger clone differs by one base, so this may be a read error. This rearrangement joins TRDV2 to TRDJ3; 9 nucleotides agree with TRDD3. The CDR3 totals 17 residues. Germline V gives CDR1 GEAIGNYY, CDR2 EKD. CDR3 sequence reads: CACDILGDSWGTRQMFF. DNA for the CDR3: TGTGCCTGTGACATACTGGGGGACTCCTGGGGCACCCGACAGATGTTTTTC.

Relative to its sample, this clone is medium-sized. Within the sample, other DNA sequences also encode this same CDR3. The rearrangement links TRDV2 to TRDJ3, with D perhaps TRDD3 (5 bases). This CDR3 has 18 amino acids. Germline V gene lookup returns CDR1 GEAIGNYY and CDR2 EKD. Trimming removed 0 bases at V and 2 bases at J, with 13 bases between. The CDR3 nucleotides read TGTGCCTGTGACACCGTGGGGAACGACCCCTGGGACACCCGACAGATGTTTTTC. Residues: CACDTVGNDPWDTRQMFF.

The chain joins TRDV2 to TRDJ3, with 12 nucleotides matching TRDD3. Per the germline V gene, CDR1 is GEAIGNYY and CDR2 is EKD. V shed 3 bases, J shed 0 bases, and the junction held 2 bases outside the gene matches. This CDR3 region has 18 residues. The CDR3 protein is CACDQLGDTSWDTRQMFF. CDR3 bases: TGTGCCTGTGACCAACTGGGGGATACCTCCTGGGACACCCGACAGATGTTTTTC.

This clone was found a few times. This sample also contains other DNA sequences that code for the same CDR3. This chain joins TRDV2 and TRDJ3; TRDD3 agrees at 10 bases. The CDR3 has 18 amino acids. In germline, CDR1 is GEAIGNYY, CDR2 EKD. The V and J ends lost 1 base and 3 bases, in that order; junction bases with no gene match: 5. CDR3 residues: CACDTGGYRSWDTRQMFF. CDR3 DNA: TGTGCCTGTGACACTGGGGGATACAGGAGCTGGGACACCCGACAGATGTTTTTC.

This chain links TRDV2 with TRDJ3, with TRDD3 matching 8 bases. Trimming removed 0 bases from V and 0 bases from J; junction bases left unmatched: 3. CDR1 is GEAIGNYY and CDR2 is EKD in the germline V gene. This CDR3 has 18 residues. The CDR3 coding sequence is TGTGCCTGTGACACCTGGGGGGATAGCTCCTGGGACACCCGACAGATGTTTTTC. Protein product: CACDTWGDSSWDTRQMFF.